This T cell receptor beta chain was sequenced in a study of blood T cell repertoires in COVID-19. The repertoire was sequenced with immunoSEQ multiplex PCR; TCRdb's copy has only in-frame clones and lacks some. The sample carries 32,000 or so clones, about 85% recorded once. The germline V gene encodes CDR1 SGHRS and CDR2 YFSETQ. Trimming cost V 4 bases and J 0 bases; bases outside gene matches: 6. The CDR3 contains 15 residues. Sequenced sample: peripheral blood. This chain joins TRBV5-1 and TRBJ1-1; 7 nucleotides line up with TRBD1. This clonotype originated in a man aged 50 to 60 with active or convalescent COVID-19. The CDR3 coding sequence is TGCGCCAGCAGCGGGGACAGCAGCATGAACACTGAAGCTTTCTTT. Amino acids: CASSGDSSMNTEAFF.